The rows below give T cell receptor beta chains drawn from one sample of a study of identical twins. MiXCR, run by TCRdb on the 5' RACE reads, gives a single entry per CDR3 protein. Here the sample spans about 720,000 distinct CDR3 sequences, about 18% being singletons. The same sample was also used in a study of T cells expressing NK-cell markers.

The sequenced material came from PBMCs. These receptors were obtained from a woman aged 18 to 35 in good health. Each CDR3 is given with its conserved first and last residue. The D gene is left open where the match is weak. Clone size is given for some rows only: seen once, a few or many times, or a class if the clone is expanded.

cdr3_nt: TGTGCCACCGTGCGAAAGCCCAACACTGGAAACACCATATATTTT; cdr3_aa: CATVRKPNTGNTIYF; d_call: .; clone_size: .; v_call: TRBV19; cdr3_length: 15; j_call: TRBJ1-3
cdr3_nt: TGCAGTGCTAGAGTCGCGCAGGGAGAGGAAAACACCATATATTTT; cdr3_aa: CSARVAQGEENTIYF; d_call: .; clone_size: .; v_call: TRBV20-1; cdr3_length: 15; j_call: TRBJ1-3
cdr3_nt: TGTGCCAGCAGCTTAGTCGGGTCTAGCGGAACCTACGAGCAGTACTTC; cdr3_aa: CASSLVGSSGTYEQYF; d_call: TRBD2; clone_size: .; v_call: TRBV7-9; cdr3_length: 16; j_call: TRBJ2-7
cdr3_nt: TGTGCCAGCAGTTGGGCCGGCAATCAGCCCCAGCATTTT; cdr3_aa: CASSWAGNQPQHF; d_call: .; clone_size: .; v_call: TRBV6-2/TRBV6-3; cdr3_length: 13; j_call: TRBJ1-5
cdr3_nt: TGTGCCAGCAGCTGGGGACAGGGGCACGATACGCAGTATTTT; cdr3_aa: CASSWGQGHDTQYF; d_call: TRBD1; clone_size: .; v_call: TRBV5-5; cdr3_length: 14; j_call: TRBJ2-3
cdr3_nt: TGTGCCAGCAGTTACTCAGGCAGCAAAGAGACCCAGTACTTC; cdr3_aa: CASSYSGSKETQYF; d_call: .; clone_size: many; v_call: TRBV6-5; cdr3_length: 14; j_call: TRBJ2-5
cdr3_nt: TGTGCCACCAGCAGAGGCACTCTGAACACTGAAGCTTTCTTT; cdr3_aa: CATSRGTLNTEAFF; d_call: .; clone_size: few; v_call: TRBV15; cdr3_length: 14; j_call: TRBJ1-1
cdr3_nt: TGTGCCACCAGTGATTATTGGAACCCCGGGGAGCTGTTTTTT; cdr3_aa: CATSDYWNPGELFF; d_call: .; clone_size: .; v_call: TRBV24-1; cdr3_length: 14; j_call: TRBJ2-2
cdr3_nt: TGTGCCAGCAGCGCACGGACTAGCGGGGTCCACGGGGCCGGGGAGCTGTTTTTT; cdr3_aa: CASSARTSGVHGAGELFF; d_call: TRBD2; clone_size: .; v_call: TRBV9; cdr3_length: 18; j_call: TRBJ2-2
cdr3_nt: TGCGCCAGCACCCCGGGACCTTCTGGCTATGGCTACACCTTC; cdr3_aa: CASTPGPSGYGYTF; d_call: .; clone_size: many; v_call: TRBV5-1; cdr3_length: 14; j_call: TRBJ1-2
cdr3_nt: TGCAGCGTTGAATTTTTAAGGGTCTCCTACAATGAGCAGTTCTTC; cdr3_aa: CSVEFLRVSYNEQFF; d_call: .; clone_size: .; v_call: TRBV29-1; cdr3_length: 15; j_call: TRBJ2-1
cdr3_nt: TGTGCCACCAGCAGAGATAGGATGGAAGATACGCAGTATTTT; cdr3_aa: CATSRDRMEDTQYF; d_call: .; clone_size: few; v_call: TRBV15; cdr3_length: 14; j_call: TRBJ2-3
cdr3_nt: TGTGCCAGCAGCCCTCAATGGGATGAGCAGTTCTTC; cdr3_aa: CASSPQWDEQFF; d_call: .; clone_size: .; v_call: TRBV9; cdr3_length: 12; j_call: TRBJ2-1
cdr3_nt: TGTGCCACCAGCAGACCAGGCTGGGCGGAAGCTTTCTTT; cdr3_aa: CATSRPGWAEAFF; d_call: .; clone_size: few; v_call: TRBV15; cdr3_length: 13; j_call: TRBJ1-1
cdr3_nt: TGCGCCAGCAGTGAGTGTCCGGGATTGTGCATTCAGTACTTC; cdr3_aa: CASSECPGLCIQYF; d_call: .; clone_size: few; v_call: TRBV10-1; cdr3_length: 14; j_call: TRBJ2-4
cdr3_nt: TGTGCCAGCAGTGAGGGTTTGCGGGGCGCCCTCAAAGAGACCCAGTACTTC; cdr3_aa: CASSEGLRGALKETQYF; d_call: .; clone_size: .; v_call: TRBV25-1; cdr3_length: 17; j_call: TRBJ2-5
cdr3_nt: TGTGCCAGCAACCTAGAGGGAGTAGGTGGGGCCAACGTCCTGACTTTC; cdr3_aa: CASNLEGVGGANVLTF; d_call: .; clone_size: .; v_call: TRBV9; cdr3_length: 16; j_call: TRBJ2-6
cdr3_nt: TGTGCCAGCAGTAGGGACTCTGGAAGTGTCCACGAGCAGTACTTC; cdr3_aa: CASSRDSGSVHEQYF; d_call: .; clone_size: .; v_call: TRBV12-3/TRBV12-4; cdr3_length: 15; j_call: TRBJ2-7
cdr3_nt: TGTGCCAGCAGCTTAGGCTCCCGGACGCGATACACCGGGGAGCTGTTTTTT; cdr3_aa: CASSLGSRTRYTGELFF; d_call: .; clone_size: many; v_call: TRBV7-9; cdr3_length: 17; j_call: TRBJ2-2
cdr3_nt: TGCAGTGGAACCGTAGCGGGCCGCACAGATACGCAGTATTTT; cdr3_aa: CSGTVAGRTDTQYF; d_call: TRBD2; clone_size: few; v_call: TRBV20-1; cdr3_length: 14; j_call: TRBJ2-3
cdr3_nt: TGTGCCACCAGCAGAGTCCAGGGCTCCTACGAGCAGTACTTC; cdr3_aa: CATSRVQGSYEQYF; d_call: .; clone_size: few; v_call: TRBV15; cdr3_length: 14; j_call: TRBJ2-7
cdr3_nt: TGTGCCAGCAGCGGATACAGGGGGAACACTGAAGCTTTCTTT; cdr3_aa: CASSGYRGNTEAFF; d_call: TRBD1; clone_size: .; v_call: TRBV7-8; cdr3_length: 14; j_call: TRBJ1-1
cdr3_nt: TGCAGCGTTCAGCCCAGAAGTGTCAATGAGCAGTTCTTC; cdr3_aa: CSVQPRSVNEQFF; d_call: .; clone_size: .; v_call: TRBV29-1; cdr3_length: 13; j_call: TRBJ2-1
cdr3_nt: TGTGCCAGCAGCCAAGATGCCCCTCGGGGGAAAGAGACCCAGTACTTC; cdr3_aa: CASSQDAPRGKETQYF; d_call: .; clone_size: few; v_call: TRBV4-2; cdr3_length: 16; j_call: TRBJ2-5
cdr3_nt: TGTGCCAGCAGCAGAGATGGACGAGAATATAGTGAGCAGTTCTTC; cdr3_aa: CASSRDGREYSEQFF; d_call: .; clone_size: few; v_call: TRBV27; cdr3_length: 15; j_call: TRBJ2-1
cdr3_nt: TGCAGCGTTCGGGACCCGGGACAGGGATGGACCGGGGAGCTGTTTTTT; cdr3_aa: CSVRDPGQGWTGELFF; d_call: TRBD1; clone_size: few; v_call: TRBV29-1; cdr3_length: 16; j_call: TRBJ2-2
cdr3_nt: TGTGCCAGCAGCCCTCCGGGTTCCGAGACCCAGTACTTC; cdr3_aa: CASSPPGSETQYF; d_call: .; clone_size: few; v_call: TRBV7-2; cdr3_length: 13; j_call: TRBJ2-5
cdr3_nt: TGTGCCAGTAGGTTTGCCTCCGATGAGCAGTTCTTC; cdr3_aa: CASRFASDEQFF; d_call: .; clone_size: .; v_call: TRBV19; cdr3_length: 12; j_call: TRBJ2-1
cdr3_nt: TGCGCCAGCAGCCAGGGACGAAACTACGAGCAGTACTTC; cdr3_aa: CASSQGRNYEQYF; d_call: .; clone_size: few; v_call: TRBV5-1; cdr3_length: 13; j_call: TRBJ2-7
cdr3_nt: TGCAGCGTTACTGAAGGGGGCACTGAAGCTTTCTTT; cdr3_aa: CSVTEGGTEAFF; d_call: .; clone_size: few; v_call: TRBV29-1; cdr3_length: 12; j_call: TRBJ1-1
cdr3_nt: TGTGCCAGCAGTGCCGGAGTGGGTAATGAAAAACTGTTTTTT; cdr3_aa: CASSAGVGNEKLFF; d_call: .; clone_size: few; v_call: TRBV2; cdr3_length: 14; j_call: TRBJ1-4
cdr3_nt: TGTGCCAGCAGCTTAACGGTTGGGGGCTACACCTTC; cdr3_aa: CASSLTVGGYTF; d_call: .; clone_size: .; v_call: TRBV5-8; cdr3_length: 12; j_call: TRBJ1-2
cdr3_nt: TGTGCCAGCAGCTTAGTCTTAGCGGGGGGAGGCGAGCAGTACTTC; cdr3_aa: CASSLVLAGGGEQYF; d_call: TRBD2; clone_size: few; v_call: TRBV7-9; cdr3_length: 15; j_call: TRBJ2-7
cdr3_nt: TGTGCCAGCAGTGAAGCCAGGGCTGGGGCCAACGTCCTGACTTTC; cdr3_aa: CASSEARAGANVLTF; d_call: .; clone_size: .; v_call: TRBV6-1; cdr3_length: 15; j_call: TRBJ2-6
cdr3_nt: TGTGCCAGCAGCGTTCGGACAGACTACAATGAGCAGTTCTTC; cdr3_aa: CASSVRTDYNEQFF; d_call: .; clone_size: .; v_call: TRBV9; cdr3_length: 14; j_call: TRBJ2-1
cdr3_nt: TGCAGTGCTGGGACAGGGACCACCGGGGAGCTGTTTTTT; cdr3_aa: CSAGTGTTGELFF; d_call: TRBD1; clone_size: few; v_call: TRBV20-1; cdr3_length: 13; j_call: TRBJ2-2
cdr3_nt: TGTGCCAGCAGCTTGATGGTCCCACGATATGGGGCCAACGTCCTGACTTTC; cdr3_aa: CASSLMVPRYGANVLTF; d_call: .; clone_size: .; v_call: TRBV5-5; cdr3_length: 17; j_call: TRBJ2-6
cdr3_nt: TGCAGTGCTAGCCCCGGGGCGGGAGGGAAAGAGACCCAGTACTTC; cdr3_aa: CSASPGAGGKETQYF; d_call: TRBD2; clone_size: many; v_call: TRBV20-1; cdr3_length: 15; j_call: TRBJ2-5
cdr3_nt: TGTGCCAGCAGAGGTACAGGGACGCCTGGCGAGCAGTACTTC; cdr3_aa: CASRGTGTPGEQYF; d_call: .; clone_size: .; v_call: TRBV14; cdr3_length: 14; j_call: TRBJ2-7